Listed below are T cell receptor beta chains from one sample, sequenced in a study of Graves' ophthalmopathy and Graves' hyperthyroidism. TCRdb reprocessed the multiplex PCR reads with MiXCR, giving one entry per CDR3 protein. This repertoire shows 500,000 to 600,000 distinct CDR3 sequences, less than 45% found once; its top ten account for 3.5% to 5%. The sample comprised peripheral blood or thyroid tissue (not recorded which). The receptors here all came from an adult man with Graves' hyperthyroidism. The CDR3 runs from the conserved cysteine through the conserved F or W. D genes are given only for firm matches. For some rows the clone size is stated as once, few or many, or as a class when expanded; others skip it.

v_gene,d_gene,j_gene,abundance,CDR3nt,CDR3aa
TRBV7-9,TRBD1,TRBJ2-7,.,TGTGCCAGCAGCTTAGGTCCGGGACAGGGGTTTTCCTACGAGCAGTACTTC,CASSLGPGQGFSYEQYF
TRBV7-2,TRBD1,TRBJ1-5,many,TGTGCCAGCAGCGCTACCGGGACAGGGGATCAGCCCCAGCATTTT,CASSATGTGDQPQHF
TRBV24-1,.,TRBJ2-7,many,TGTGCCACCAGTGATCCCACAGGTTCCGAGCAGTACTTC,CATSDPTGSEQYF
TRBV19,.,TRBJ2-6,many,TGTGCCAGTAGTAGCTTCGCGACTGGGGCCAACGTCCTGACTTTC,CASSSFATGANVLTF
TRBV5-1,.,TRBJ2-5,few,TGCGCCAGCAGTGGACAGCCTAAAGAGACCCAGTACTTC,CASSGQPKETQYF
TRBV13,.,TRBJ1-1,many,TGTGCCAGCAGCTTCAATGGGGAAATGAACACTGAAGCTTTCTTT,CASSFNGEMNTEAFF
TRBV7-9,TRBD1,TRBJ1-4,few,TGTGCCAGCAGCTTCACACAGGGGCCCCTTGGGTCTAATGAAAAACTGTTTTTT,CASSFTQGPLGSNEKLFF
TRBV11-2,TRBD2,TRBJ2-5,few,TGTGCCAGCAGCTTACTAGCGGGGGGGCGAGCGACCCAGTACTTC,CASSLLAGGRATQYF
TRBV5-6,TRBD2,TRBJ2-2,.,TGTGCCAGCAGTCCGTCGGGGGGGGCGCGCGCCGGGGAGCTGTTTTTT,CASSPSGGARAGELFF
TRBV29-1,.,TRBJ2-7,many,TGCAGCGTTGCCCGCGTCAGAGCCTACGAGCAGTACTTC,CSVARVRAYEQYF
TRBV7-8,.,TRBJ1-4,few,TGTGCCAGCAGCTTAGTTTCGGCAGGGCAAAATGTCGGAGCAACTAATGAAAAACTGTTTTTT,CASSLVSAGQNVGATNEKLFF
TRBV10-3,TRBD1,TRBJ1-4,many,TGTGCCATCAGTGAGGTAGACAGGGGAGAACTGTTTTTT,CAISEVDRGELFF
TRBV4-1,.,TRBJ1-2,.,TGCGCCAGCAGCCGAGATCCCGGATCTAACTATGGCTACACCTTC,CASSRDPGSNYGYTF
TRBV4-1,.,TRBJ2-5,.,TGCGCCAGCAGCCAAGATAGGTCCACAGGGCGTAAAGAGACCCAGTACTTC,CASSQDRSTGRKETQYF
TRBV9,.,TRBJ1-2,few,TGTGCCAGCAGCGTAGGGTTCACAGGGAGGAATGGCTACACCTTC,CASSVGFTGRNGYTF
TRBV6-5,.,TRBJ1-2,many,TGTGCCAGCAGTTCACTGGAGGCTAACTATGGCTACACCTTC,CASSSLEANYGYTF
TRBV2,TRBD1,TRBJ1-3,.,TGTGCCAGCAGGTTTGACAGGGTGACGGGGAACACCATATATTTT,CASRFDRVTGNTIYF
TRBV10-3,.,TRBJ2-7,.,TGTGCCATCAGCGACGGGGGGCCTTACGAGCAGTACTTC,CAISDGGPYEQYF